This section outlines one T cell receptor (beta chain) sequence together with its context. This clone was detected only a few times. Its recognized antigen is unknown. No much larger clone exists at a distance of one base, and base qualities are not known. The library relied on the immunoSEQ multiplex PCR assay. The multiplex PCR relied on a mix of 60 forward primers for TCR Vbeta segments and 13 reverse primers for TCR Jbeta segments. The CDR3 region of rearranged TCR beta genes was amplified from genomic DNA with a multiplex PCR assay. The amplified TCR beta libraries were sequenced on the Illumina HiSeq System as 87-base-pair reads. In the source study's methods: A later analysis counted approximately 84 million unique TCR beta chains across the 700 or so repertoires, and roughly 9.9 million of these chains were shared by at least two donors. Raw reads were error-corrected and collapsed into unique sequences by a nearest-neighbor algorithm in which closely related sequences were merged to remove PCR and sequencing errors. CDR3 sequences were aligned to IMGT reference sequences to assign V, D and J gene segments. Each retained sequence needed at least a six-nucleotide match to both a V gene segment and a J gene segment. Rearrangements were called productive when the CDR3 lacked stop codons and stayed in frame with V and J; all others were non-productive. Following IMGT convention, CDR3 was defined as the stretch from the second conserved V-encoded cysteine to the conserved J-encoded phenylalanine. The earlier analysis of about 560 of the donors excluded any sequence lacking an unambiguous match to a single V gene segment. An earlier analysis of a few hundred of the donors classified V segments as functional when productive rearrangements were above 56.7% and as segregating when the standard deviation between donors was above 5%. A statistical classification framework was developed to diagnose cytomegalovirus status using the catalog of TCR beta chain sequences. In a later analysis, TCR nucleotide sequences were compared against IMGT/GENE-DB human TR gene sequences so that V and J genes could be assigned. A later analysis assigned CDR3 sequences and most-parsimonious VDJ recombination scenarios with the TCRdist pipeline. In a later analysis, each TCR beta chain was defined by its CDR3 amino acid sequence together with its V-gene family, and reads without a unique V-gene family were excluded. To address suspected cross-contamination and a sequencing artifact, a later analysis removed a few hundred highly shared, low-generation-probability nucleotide sequences. In a later analysis, a clonal expansion index was calculated for each public chain from normalized within-repertoire ranks of inferred template counts. Generation probabilities in a later analysis came from a VDJ recombination model fitted to out-of-frame rearrangements, and those results were checked against IGoR. A later analysis scored TCR-TCR, TCR-HLA and TCR-CMV co-occurrence with hypergeometric tests, applying a repertoire-size bias correction to TCR pairs. False discovery rates were estimated in a later analysis by permuting HLA or CMV assignments 20 times. In a later analysis, co-occurring TCRs were grouped with DBSCAN, and TCRdist sequence similarity was added when clustering was performed within HLA-allele-positive subsets. Co-occurrence clustering excluded repertoires with fewer than 30,000 or more than 120,000 public chains, plus five with anomalous nucleotide sharing. What TCRdb holds here is the immuneACCESS table cut down to in-frame rearrangements. Part of the clones is not present; checked against another copy, under half of the missing clones reflect an unresolved V gene, and the others are unexplained. The DNA was the basis for D and trimming; V, J and clone size are from that table. The sample table records around 78,000 clones; around 81% of these occur just once. The ten largest clones capture 0.9% to 1.2% of the sample.

The data stem from a study of cytomegalovirus exposure and HLA in healthy donors (dated by TCRdb to the late 2010s). General notes on the study: According to an earlier analysis of 450 to 650 of the donors, roughly 180 million T cells yielded roughly 110 million unique TCR beta sequences and 250 to 350 Gb of sequence data. Approximately 300 gigabases of sequencing data and approximately 85 million unique TCR sequences were included in an early release covering over 600 HLA-typed donors. Of the roughly 420 genotyped donors, roughly 80% were placed in the genetic ancestry cluster associated with self-reported Caucasian donors. The study aimed to test whether cataloging public T cell receptors could reveal signatures of past pathogen exposure. The study used immunosequencing to profile the T cell repertoires of several hundred subjects and linked those repertoires to cytomegalovirus serostatus. In addition to the first cohort of hundreds of subjects, a separate validation cohort of 120 different subjects was used. High-throughput TCR immunosequencing, statistical association of individual TCRs with disease status, and machine learning were combined to predict cytomegalovirus infection status. A later analysis re-examined previously published TCR beta repertoires from roughly 650 donors and added high-resolution HLA genotyping to investigate patterns of TCR occurrence. The later analysis used no new phenotypic data to find candidate immune exposures, relying instead on TCR beta sequences and their occurrence across donors. An earlier analysis of fewer than 700 of the donors applied high-throughput TCR beta sequencing to assess whether each TCR beta V gene segment acted as functional or pseudogenic. Alongside the repertoire data, information on donor age, sex, ethnicity and CMV serostatus was compiled. Genome-wide SNP genotypes for about 65% of the 666 donors were used in a later genetic analysis, which treated that subset as a discovery cohort. Every discovery cohort repertoire had been produced on one sequencing platform. Both class I and class II loci were covered by HLA typing, at four-digit resolution. Typing coverage varied by locus: about 620-640 donors for A, B, C, DRB1 and DQB1; approximately 560 for DQA1; 606 for DPA1; 450 to 480 for DPB1. About five DR-DQ haplotypes were handled as single units for association and clustering because linkage in the cohort was strong. Across approximately 420 genotyped donors of the cohort, an average of approximately 200,000 unique TCR beta nucleotide sequences per donor were sequenced, and roughly 20% of those sequences were non-productive.

Overall study results and their limits: Because counts were too low, roughly 17 rarely observed V segments, including chromosome 9 orphons, were left out of the earlier analysis of 500 to 650 of the donors. A later genetic analysis associated a missense DCLRE1C variant with V-gene and J-gene trimming of TCR beta chains, and an independent cohort replicated the association. Compared with the approximately 720-donor mean, donors in an Asian-associated ancestry cluster had fewer N-insertions in productive TCRs, according to a later genetic analysis. In vitro tests confirmed that a few of the cytomegalovirus-associated TCR beta chains recognize cytomegalovirus antigens. In this cohort, only TCR beta chains were sequenced, and detectable features were limited by the absence of alpha or paired-chain data. Linkage disequilibrium might explain the correlated functional status among segregating V segments, but an unknown experimental factor could not be ruled out. Sequencing depth was assumed to be roughly uniform across donors in the presence/absence analyses, though that assumption may not hold. The study listed 150 to 200 TCR beta chains as associated with cytomegalovirus. Most TCR sequences were seen in very few donors, while some public TCRs were found in many individuals. A cluster of highly shared sequence variants was judged likely to represent a technical artifact of the sequencing pipeline. According to a later analysis, parvovirus B19, influenza, CMV and Epstein-Barr virus appeared linked to several top co-occurrence clusters. Because HLA typing was missing for some donors at each locus, association tests included only the typed subset. In a later analysis, HLA-associated TCR beta chains showed more clonal expansion and lower generation probabilities than non-associated chains that were equally common. According to a later analysis, TCR association rates differed among HLA loci, with DRB1 alleles showing the most associated TCRs and HLA-C alleles showing the fewest. Because the 87-base-pair reads could not distinguish some IMGT-functional V segments, including TRBV6-2 and TRBV6-3, those segments were excluded. It was suggested by the authors that the approach could potentially be generalized to other disease states and immunological phenotypes. A further reported finding was that TCR beta sequences accurately predicted the HLA-A and HLA-B alleles for most subjects in the first cohort. An earlier analysis of several hundred of the donors showed that most TCR beta V segments appeared in productive rearrangements either about 87% or about 30% of the time, which broadly matched IMGT annotations. According to a later analysis, most CMV-associated TCR beta chains appeared to be HLA-restricted, and the HLA associations seemed to be driven largely by CMV exposure. The only immune exposure information available for the cohort was CMV serostatus. The classifier was reported to diagnose cytomegalovirus status with high specificity and sensitivity in both the original cohort and the validation cohort. Strong co-occurrence of HLA alleles, especially DR and DQ, made assigning TCR associations to individual alleles difficult. A later analysis associated approximately 17,000 TCR beta sequences with specific HLA alleles at a false discovery rate of 0.05.

CDR3 length: 15 amino acids, cysteine to phenylalanine. CDR3 DNA only is kept here, 45 bases in frame from base 1. Ends trimmed: V by 3 bases, J by 3 bases; bases unmatched to a gene: 7. From the germline V gene, CDR1 is SGHVS and CDR2 is FQNEAQ. In total, about 650 healthy bone marrow donors made up the cohort. Cohort members were all nominally healthy when sampled, although unrecorded immune exposures were likely present. The donor tested CMV seronegative and was one of the 352 seronegative cohort members. A peripheral blood sample was provided by each donor, and peripheral blood mononuclear cells were used for TCR beta sequencing. The Qiagen DNeasy Blood Extraction Kit was used to extract genomic DNA from the blood cell samples.

Rearrangement joined TRBV7-8 to TRBJ1-2, and 7 junction bases match TRBD1. The sequence was obtained from a male donor in good health and CMV-seronegative. The sample comprised PBMCs. The CDR3 protein sequence reads: CASSLKRGRDYGYTF. The DNA sequence is given as TGTGCCAGCAGCTTGAAAAGGGGGCGGGACTATGGCTACACCTTC.